This TCR beta chain was found in a study of PD-L1 blockade in urothelial cancer. Across the study: Analyzed time points were 3 weeks (second dose) and 6 weeks after therapy began. Typically, measured as a median, blood samples had over 120,000 T cells. Study-wide results and limits: Prediction of better survival came from below-median pretreatment blood TCR clonality.

Repertoires were generated with immunoSEQ multiplex PCR, while TCRdb's copy carries only in-frame clones and drops some. The table lists more than 45,000 clones, around three quarters of them singletons, with approximately 3.3% in the top ten. Points on this clone: The antigen remains undetermined.

This CDR3 has 13 residues. With 4 bases removed from V and 7 bases from J, the gap between germline ends came to 9 bases. Looked up from germline, CDR1 is SGHNT and CDR2 is YYREEE (reference sequence). V usage is TRBV5-4 and J usage is TRBJ1-6, with D possibly matching TRBD1 (5 bases). The sequence derives from a man between 65 and 85 years old with urothelial cancer. The sample consisted of PBMCs, taken around atezolizumab (anti-PD-L1) treatment. The CDR3 sequence is CASSPKGNSPLHF. Here the CDR3 DNA reads TGTGCCAGCAGCCCGAAGGGGAATTCACCCCTCCACTTT. Combining the CDR3 with reference TRBV5-4 and TRBJ1-6 gives the whole variable domain ETGVTQSPTHLIKTRGQQVTLRCSSQSGHNTVSWYQQALGQGPQFIFQYYREEENGRGNFPPRFSGLQFPNYSSELNVNALELDDSALYLCASSPKGNSPLHFGNGTRLTVT.